This T cell receptor (beta chain) was observed in a study of cytomegalovirus exposure and HLA in healthy donors. Study-level results: Cytomegalovirus status was reportedly diagnosed by the classifier with high sensitivity and specificity. A later analysis revealed that TCR association rates differed between HLA loci, peaking at DRB1 and bottoming out at HLA-C.

60 Vbeta and 13 Jbeta primers were used in PCR. Profiling relied on immunoSEQ multiplex PCR, and the TCRdb table lists in-frame clones only, not all of them. The top ten hold more than 1.5% of the sample, which has hundreds of thousands of clones, about 79% seen once. Details on this clone: What it recognizes is unknown.

J lost 3 bases, V lost 7 bases, and 5 bases had no gene match. This CDR3 contains 13 residues. The germline gives CDR1 SQVTM, CDR2 ANQGSEA. Sequences were obtained from PBMCs. The sequence derives from a man between 18 and 29 years old in good health and CMV-seronegative. The chain combines TRBV29-1 with TRBJ2-3, with 9 nucleotides matching TRBD1. CDR3 amino acids: CSGLDRGTDTQYF. DNA for the CDR3: TGCAGCGGTCTGGACAGGGGTACAGATACGCAGTATTTT.